The 6 T cell receptor beta chains below all came from one sample that was sequenced in a study of T cells in Graves' hyperthyroidism and ophthalmopathy. Regions amplified from RNA transcripts were the TCR beta CDR3 regions. A set of HTBI primers served as the primers for a first-round RT-PCR of the TCR CDR3. TCRdb fed the multiplex PCR reads into MiXCR, producing one record per CDR3 protein. The sample contains hundreds of thousands of distinct CDR3 sequences, just under 45% of which appear only once. The source material was peripheral blood or thyroid tissue (not recorded which). Receptors originate from an adult man with Graves' disease, either hyperthyroidism or ophthalmopathy (not recorded which).

The rearrangement joins TRBV7-6 to TRBJ2-5, with a weak D call TRBD1 (5 bases). The V gene lost 1 base and the J gene lost 9 bases, with 12 bases spanning the gap. Germline lookup yields CDR1 SGHVS and CDR2 FNYEAQ. This CDR3 has 13 residues. The CDR3 nucleotides read TGTGCCAGCAGCTTAGTGGGTGTAGGGGCCCAGTACTTC. Translated: CASSLVGVGAQYF.

This clonotype appeared a single time. This clone may be a read error of a much larger clone one base away. V usage is TRBV7-6 and J usage is TRBJ2-7; unclear D gene. Trimming took 1 base from V and 3 from J, leaving 13 bases between them. The CDR3 loop spans 15 amino acids. Germline CDR1 is SGHVS and CDR2 is FNYEAQ. DNA for the CDR3: TGTGCCAGCAGCTTAGAGTGGCGAGGAAACTACGAGCAGTACTTC. This translates into CASSLEWRGNYEQYF.

This chain connects TRBV15 to TRBJ1-6, with 7 bases aligning to TRBD1. Germline values: CDR1 LNHNV, CDR2 YYDKDF (reference sequence). V shed 0 bases, J shed 9 bases, and the junction held 5 bases outside the gene matches. The CDR3 has 15 residues. The CDR3 bases are TGTGCCACCAGCAGAGAAACAGGGGAGGGTTCACCCCTCCACTTT. Translated: CATSRETGEGSPLHF.

This chain uses TRBV9 with TRBJ2-7; no definite D call. Looked up from germline, CDR1 is SGDLS and CDR2 is YYNGEE. V was clipped by 5 bases and J by 3 bases, with 12 bases between them. This CDR3 is 13 amino acids long. The DNA for the CDR3 is TGTGCCAGCAGTTTGTCCGGCGACTACGAGCAGTACTTC. It specifies CASSLSGDYEQYF.

This clonotype has just one count. The V call is TRBV29-1, the J call TRBJ1-5; 11 bases fit TRBD1. CDR3 size: 14 residues. The J segment lost 2 bases and the V segment lost 6 bases, leaving 3 bases of the junction unmatched. Germline V gene sequence: CDR1 SQVTM, CDR2 ANQGSEA. The CDR3 coding sequence is TGCAGCGTCCCGGGACAGGGGGGCAATCAGCCCCAGCATTTT. Translation: CSVPGQGGNQPQHF.

V gene TRBV7-2 combines with J gene TRBJ1-5, with D perhaps matching TRBD1 (5 bases). From germline, CDR1 is SGHTA and CDR2 FQGNSA. Trimming shortened V by 5 bases and J by 4 bases, and 15 bases separated the two germline ends. The CDR3 loop spans 15 amino acids. CDR3 amino acids: CASSRRGGLNQPQHF. The CDR3 nucleotides read TGTGCCAGCAGCCGGCGGGGGGGTCTTAATCAGCCCCAGCATTTT.